A single T cell receptor beta chain is shown here with its context. Antigen specificity is unknown. This sample was included in a study of T-cell memory formation after mild COVID-19. Study-level background: TCR clusters were mostly confined to one donor each.

Overall study results and limits: Researchers could not confirm that second-wave clones peaking on day 37 targeted SARS-CoV-2.

The CDR3 has 16 amino acids. Trimming at V came to 3 bases and at J to 3 bases, leaving 9 bases not matched to a gene. The germline gives CDR1 SGDLS, CDR2 YYNGEE. Each CDR3 protein gets one entry after TCRdb re-called the 5' RACE reads with MiXCR. The repertoire consists of 450,000 or so distinct CDR3 sequences, with 20% occurring once and the leading ten covering approximately 8.4%. Sequenced material: PBMCs or a T cell subset sorted from them (not recorded which). The chain recombines TRBV9 with TRBJ2-4, with 7 bases aligning to TRBD1. The origin of this receptor is an adult woman who had mild COVID-19 (a few samples of this study predate the infection). Cell type and time point are not known. The CDR3 protein is CASSADRASNKNIQYF. In DNA form, the CDR3 reads TGTGCCAGCAGCGCTGACAGGGCCAGCAACAAAAACATTCAGTACTTC.